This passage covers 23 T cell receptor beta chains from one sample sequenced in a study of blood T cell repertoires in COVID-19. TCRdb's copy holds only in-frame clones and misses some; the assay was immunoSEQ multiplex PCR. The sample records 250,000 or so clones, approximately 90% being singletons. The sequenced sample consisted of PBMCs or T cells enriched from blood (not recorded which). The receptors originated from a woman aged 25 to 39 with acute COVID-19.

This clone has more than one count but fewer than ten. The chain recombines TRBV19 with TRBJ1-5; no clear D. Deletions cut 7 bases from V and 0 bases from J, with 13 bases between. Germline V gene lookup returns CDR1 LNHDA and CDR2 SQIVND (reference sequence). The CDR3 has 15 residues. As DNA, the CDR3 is TGTGCCAGTACCGTGGCTGGTCATAGCAATCAGCCCCAGCATTTT. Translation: CASTVAGHSNQPQHF.

CDR3 protein: CASSPGQLNEQFF. DNA for the CDR3: TGTGCCAGCAGCCCTGGACAGTTGAATGAGCAGTTCTTC. The V gene is TRBV11-3, the J gene TRBJ2-1; maybe TRBD1 (6 bases). Germline V lookup: CDR1 SGHNT, CDR2 YENEEA. The CDR3 contains 13 residues. V dropped 5 bases and J dropped 7 bases, with 12 bases sitting between them.

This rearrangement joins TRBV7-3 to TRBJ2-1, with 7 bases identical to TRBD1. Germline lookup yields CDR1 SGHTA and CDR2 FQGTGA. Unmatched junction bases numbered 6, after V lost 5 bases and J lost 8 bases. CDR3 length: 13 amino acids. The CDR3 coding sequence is TGTGCCAGCAGCACCCGGGACAGATATGAGCAGTTCTTC. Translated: CASSTRDRYEQFF.

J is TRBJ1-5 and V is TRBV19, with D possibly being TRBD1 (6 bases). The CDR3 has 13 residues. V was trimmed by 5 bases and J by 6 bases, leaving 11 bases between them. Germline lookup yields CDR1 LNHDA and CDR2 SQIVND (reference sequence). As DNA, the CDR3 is TGTGCCAGTAGTTCACAGGGCGGTCAGCCCCAGCATTTT. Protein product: CASSSQGGQPQHF.

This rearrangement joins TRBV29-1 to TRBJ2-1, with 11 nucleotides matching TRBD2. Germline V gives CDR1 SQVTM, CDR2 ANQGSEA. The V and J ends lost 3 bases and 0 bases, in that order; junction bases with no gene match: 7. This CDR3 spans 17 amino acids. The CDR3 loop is CSVEGLAVRSSYNEQFF. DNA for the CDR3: TGCAGCGTTGAGGGACTAGCGGTCCGTTCCTCCTACAATGAGCAGTTCTTC.

In nucleotides, the CDR3 is TGTGCCAGCAGAAGGACTAGCGGAAACAATGAGCAGTTCTTC. It is translated as CASRRTSGNNEQFF. The V gene is TRBV7-2, the J gene TRBJ2-1; 10 bases line up with TRBD2. The CDR3 length is 14 residues. CDR1 and CDR2 from the germline V gene are SGHTA and FQGNSA. With V trimmed by 6 bases and J by 5 bases, 4 bases remained unmatched.

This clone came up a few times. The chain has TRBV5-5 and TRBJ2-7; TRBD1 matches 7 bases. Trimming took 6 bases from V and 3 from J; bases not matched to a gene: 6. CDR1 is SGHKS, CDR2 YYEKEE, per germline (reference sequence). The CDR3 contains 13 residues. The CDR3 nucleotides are TGTGCCAGCACTCGGGACAGCCACTACGAGCAGTACTTC. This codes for CASTRDSHYEQYF.

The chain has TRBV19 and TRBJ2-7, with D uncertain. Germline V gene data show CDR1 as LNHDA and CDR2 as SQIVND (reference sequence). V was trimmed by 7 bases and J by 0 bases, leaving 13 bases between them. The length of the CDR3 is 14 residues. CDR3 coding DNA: TGTGCCAGTATTCAGCGACGGAGCTCCTACGAGCAGTACTTC. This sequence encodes CASIQRRSSYEQYF.

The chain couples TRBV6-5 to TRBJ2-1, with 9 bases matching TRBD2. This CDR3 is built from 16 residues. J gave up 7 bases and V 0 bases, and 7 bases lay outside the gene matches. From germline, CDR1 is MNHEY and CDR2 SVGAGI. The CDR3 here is CASSYSKLAGLNEQFF. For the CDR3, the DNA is TGTGCCAGCAGTTACTCGAAGCTAGCGGGACTTAATGAGCAGTTCTTC.

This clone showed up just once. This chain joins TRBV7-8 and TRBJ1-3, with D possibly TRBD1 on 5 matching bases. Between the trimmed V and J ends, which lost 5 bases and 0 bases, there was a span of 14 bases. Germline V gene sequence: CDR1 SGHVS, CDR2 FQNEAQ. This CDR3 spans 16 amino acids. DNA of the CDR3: TGTGCCAGCAGCGGGTACGGGACTAGCTCTGGAAACACCATATATTTT. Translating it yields CASSGYGTSSGNTIYF.

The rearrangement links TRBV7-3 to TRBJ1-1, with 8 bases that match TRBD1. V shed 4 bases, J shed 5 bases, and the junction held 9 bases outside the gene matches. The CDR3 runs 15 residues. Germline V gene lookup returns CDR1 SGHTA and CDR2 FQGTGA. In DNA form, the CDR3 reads TGTGCCAGCAGCTCGACAGGGGCCTCAGGGACTGAAGCTTTCTTT. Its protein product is CASSSTGASGTEAFF.

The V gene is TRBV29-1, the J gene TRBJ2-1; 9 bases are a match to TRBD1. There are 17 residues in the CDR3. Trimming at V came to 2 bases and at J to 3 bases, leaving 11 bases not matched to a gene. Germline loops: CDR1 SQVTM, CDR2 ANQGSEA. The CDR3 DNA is TGCAGCGTTGAAAGCCCCCGCGGACAGGGGTACTACAATGAGCAGTTCTTC. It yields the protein CSVESPRGQGYYNEQFF.

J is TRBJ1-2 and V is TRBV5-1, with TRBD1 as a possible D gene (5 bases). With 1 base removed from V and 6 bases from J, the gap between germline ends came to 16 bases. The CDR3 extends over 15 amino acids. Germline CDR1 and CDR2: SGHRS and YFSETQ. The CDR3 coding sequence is TGCGCCAGCAGCTTGAGCCCAGGGCAAGAGGATGGCTACACCTTC. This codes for CASSLSPGQEDGYTF.

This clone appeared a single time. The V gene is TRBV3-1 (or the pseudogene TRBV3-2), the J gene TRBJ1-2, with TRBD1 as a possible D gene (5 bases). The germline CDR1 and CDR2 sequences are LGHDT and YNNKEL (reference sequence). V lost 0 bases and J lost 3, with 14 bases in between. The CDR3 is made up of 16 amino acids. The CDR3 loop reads CASSQDLRVLDYGYTF. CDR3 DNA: TGTGCCAGCAGCCAAGATCTCAGGGTCCTGGACTATGGCTACACCTTC.

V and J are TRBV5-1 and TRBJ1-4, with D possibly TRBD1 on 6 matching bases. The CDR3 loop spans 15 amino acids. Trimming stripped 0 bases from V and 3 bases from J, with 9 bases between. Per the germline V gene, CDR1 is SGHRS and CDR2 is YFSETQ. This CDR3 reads CASSLDREANEKLFF. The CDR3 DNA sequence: TGCGCCAGCAGCTTGGACAGGGAAGCTAATGAAAAACTGTTTTTT.

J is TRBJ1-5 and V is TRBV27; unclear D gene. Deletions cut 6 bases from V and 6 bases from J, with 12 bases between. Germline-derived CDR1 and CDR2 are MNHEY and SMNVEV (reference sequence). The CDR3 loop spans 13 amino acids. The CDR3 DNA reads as TGTGCCAGCAGCCCAGGTAACAGTCAGCCCCAGCATTTT. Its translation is CASSPGNSQPQHF.

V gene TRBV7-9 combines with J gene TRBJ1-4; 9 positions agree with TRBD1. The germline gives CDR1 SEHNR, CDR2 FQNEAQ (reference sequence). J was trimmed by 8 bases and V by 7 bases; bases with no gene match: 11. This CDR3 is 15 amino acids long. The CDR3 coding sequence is TGTGCCAGCACCTCTTCCGGGACAGGGAACGAAAAACTGTTTTTT. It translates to CASTSSGTGNEKLFF. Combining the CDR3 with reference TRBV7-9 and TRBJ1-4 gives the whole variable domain DTGVSQNPRHKITKRGQNVTFRCDPISEHNRLYWYRQTLGQGPEFLTYFQNEAQLEKSRLLSDRFSAERPKGSFSTLEIQRTEQGDSAMYLCASTSSGTGNEKLFFGSGTQLSVL.

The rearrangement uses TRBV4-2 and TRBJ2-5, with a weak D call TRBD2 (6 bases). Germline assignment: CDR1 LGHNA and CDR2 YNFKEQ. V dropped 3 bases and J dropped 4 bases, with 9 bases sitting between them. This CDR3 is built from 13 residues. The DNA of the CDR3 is TGTGCCAGCAGCCAGGGGGGAGGAGAGACCCAGTACTTC. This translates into CASSQGGGETQYF.

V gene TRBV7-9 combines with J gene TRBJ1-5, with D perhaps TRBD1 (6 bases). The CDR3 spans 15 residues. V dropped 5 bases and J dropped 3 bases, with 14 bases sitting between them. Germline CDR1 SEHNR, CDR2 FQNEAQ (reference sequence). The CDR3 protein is CASSPQGRDNQPQHF. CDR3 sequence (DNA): TGTGCCAGCAGCCCTCAGGGGCGAGACAATCAGCCCCAGCATTTT.

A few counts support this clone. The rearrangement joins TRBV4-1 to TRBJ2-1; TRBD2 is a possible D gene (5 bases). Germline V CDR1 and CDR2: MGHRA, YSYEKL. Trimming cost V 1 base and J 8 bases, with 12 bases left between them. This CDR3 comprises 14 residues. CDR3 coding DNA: TGCGCCAGCAGCCAAGTGAACCCTAGCCATGAGCAGTTCTTC. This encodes CASSQVNPSHEQFF.

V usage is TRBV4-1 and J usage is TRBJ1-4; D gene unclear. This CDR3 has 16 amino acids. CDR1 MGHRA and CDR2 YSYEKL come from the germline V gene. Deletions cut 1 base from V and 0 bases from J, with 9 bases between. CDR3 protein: CASSQGWATTNEKLFF. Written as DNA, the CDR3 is TGCGCCAGCAGCCAAGGGTGGGCCACAACTAATGAAAAACTGTTTTTT.

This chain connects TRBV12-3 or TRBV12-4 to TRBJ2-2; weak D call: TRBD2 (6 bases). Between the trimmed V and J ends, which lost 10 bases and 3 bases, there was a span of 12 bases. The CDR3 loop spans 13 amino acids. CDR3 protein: CATRDLYTGELFF. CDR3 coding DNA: TGTGCCACCCGGGACTTATACACCGGGGAGCTGTTTTTT.

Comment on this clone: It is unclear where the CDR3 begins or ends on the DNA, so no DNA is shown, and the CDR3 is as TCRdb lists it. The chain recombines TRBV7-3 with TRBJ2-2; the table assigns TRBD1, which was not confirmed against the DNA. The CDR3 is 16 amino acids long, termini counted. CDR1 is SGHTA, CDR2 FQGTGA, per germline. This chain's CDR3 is CASSFGSGHGTGELFF.